The rows below give T cell receptor beta chains drawn from one sample of a study of blood T cell repertoires in COVID-19. Assay used: immunoSEQ multiplex PCR; TCRdb lists only in-frame clones, some missing. The sample has 110,000 to 150,000 clones; around 82% are singletons. What was sequenced was PBMCs or T cells enriched from blood (not recorded which). All receptors derive from a woman between 50 and 59 years old who had recovered from COVID-19. Both conserved end residues are part of each CDR3. The order of the fields is CDR3 protein, CDR3 DNA, D gene, J gene, clone size, V gene. The D gene is left open where the match is weak. A clone size is listed for some rows: how often the clone was seen (once, few, many), or a class if it is expanded.

cdr3_aa: CASSVRGVEPQHF
cdr3_nt: TGTGCCAGTAGTGTGCGGGGAGTGGAGCCCCAGCATTTT
d_call: .
j_call: TRBJ1-5
clone_size: .
v_call: TRBV19

cdr3_aa: CATSDLLGTDTQYF
cdr3_nt: TGTGCCACCAGTGATTTGTTAGGCACAGATACGCAGTATTTT
d_call: .
j_call: TRBJ2-3
clone_size: .
v_call: TRBV24-1

cdr3_aa: CASSRGFGGEQFF
cdr3_nt: TGTGCCAGTAGTAGAGGGTTCGGCGGGGAGCAGTTCTTC
d_call: .
j_call: TRBJ2-1
clone_size: few
v_call: TRBV19

cdr3_aa: CASSLVGTDRGKLFF
cdr3_nt: TGTGCCAGCAGCTTAGTAGGAACAGACCGGGGAAAACTGTTTTTT
d_call: .
j_call: TRBJ1-4
clone_size: .
v_call: TRBV7-8

cdr3_aa: CASTGRGLSGYTF
cdr3_nt: TGTGCCAGCACTGGACGGGGGTTAAGTGGCTACACCTTC
d_call: .
j_call: TRBJ1-2
clone_size: few
v_call: TRBV27

cdr3_aa: CASSLVAGGKETQYF
cdr3_nt: TGTGCCAGCAGCTTGGTGGCAGGGGGCAAAGAGACCCAGTACTTC
d_call: TRBD1
j_call: TRBJ2-5
clone_size: .
v_call: TRBV5-4

cdr3_aa: CASLGDWPDTEAFF
cdr3_nt: TGTGCCAGCCTAGGAGATTGGCCCGACACTGAAGCTTTCTTT
d_call: .
j_call: TRBJ1-1
clone_size: .
v_call: TRBV19

cdr3_aa: CASKFQTGLIYGYTF
cdr3_nt: TGTGCCAGCAAATTTCAGACAGGCCTTATTTATGGCTACACCTTC
d_call: .
j_call: TRBJ1-2
clone_size: .
v_call: TRBV28

cdr3_aa: CASSGGPYTDTQYF
cdr3_nt: TGTGCCAGTAGCGGGGGCCCTTACACAGATACGCAGTATTTT
d_call: TRBD2
j_call: TRBJ2-3
clone_size: .
v_call: TRBV27

cdr3_aa: CASSQTSGHYNEQFF
cdr3_nt: TGTGCCAGCAGCCAAACTAGCGGGCATTACAATGAGCAGTTCTTC
d_call: TRBD2
j_call: TRBJ2-1
clone_size: .
v_call: TRBV7-8

cdr3_aa: CASSLGGQLYEQYF
cdr3_nt: TGTGCCAGCAGCTTAGGCGGACAGCTCTACGAGCAGTACTTC
d_call: .
j_call: TRBJ2-7
clone_size: .
v_call: TRBV7-6

cdr3_aa: CASNPDRGLTYEQYF
cdr3_nt: TGTGCCAGCAATCCGGACAGGGGGCTGACCTACGAGCAGTACTTC
d_call: TRBD1
j_call: TRBJ2-7
clone_size: .
v_call: TRBV6-4

cdr3_aa: CASSQEGGPSRTDTQYF
cdr3_nt: TGCGCCAGCAGCCAAGAAGGGGGACCAAGCCGCACAGATACGCAGTATTTT
d_call: .
j_call: TRBJ2-3
clone_size: .
v_call: TRBV4-1

cdr3_aa: CASSALADYSNQPQHF
cdr3_nt: TGTGCCAGCAGTGCCCTGGCGGATTATAGCAATCAGCCCCAGCATTTT
d_call: .
j_call: TRBJ1-5
clone_size: .
v_call: TRBV28